This TCR beta chain is drawn from a study of beta chain features in type 1 diabetes. About the research overall: The patient and healthy donor groups were comparable for age, gender and cell yields. Study-level findings and limits: Shortening that was moderate but significant affected the TCRB CDR3s of Type 1 diabetes patients in all four CD4+ subsets. Whether HLA type influences TCRB rearrangement remained unresolved here.

Germline-derived CDR1 and CDR2 are SGHRS and YFSETQ. The CDR3 loop spans 15 amino acids. Unmatched junction bases numbered 8, after V lost 7 bases and J lost 4 bases. This clone was seen only a few times. Antigen unknown. The entirety of the isolated RNA underwent reverse transcription, so expressed TCRB transcripts were sequenced. Mean read depth for naive, central memory and regulatory T cell samples was several million reads. The data were produced by immunoSEQ multiplex PCR, yet TCRdb's version contains in-frame clones alone and is incomplete. The sample yields 200,000 to 300,000 clones, roughly 13% seen once.

This TCR was recovered from a man in his thirties or forties with type 1 diabetes. This chain joins TRBV5-1 and TRBJ2-3, with 11 positions matching TRBD2. Sequenced material: naive CD4+ T cells from blood. The CDR3 spells CASSLAGGGADTQYF. The CDR3 DNA sequence: TGCGCCAGCTCGCTAGCGGGAGGAGGGGCAGATACGCAGTATTTT.